The 20 T cell receptor beta chains presented below share a single source sample, sequenced in a study of human T cells and chemical hapten exposure. Each CDR3 protein is one row after TCRdb ran MiXCR on the RACE reads. The table includes tens of thousands of distinct CDR3 sequences, 9.8% detected once. Time point described: patch test 1, 2 weeks after DPC sensitization. Specified treatment: therapeutic diphenylcyclopropenone sensitization with weekly scalp DPC. The specimen was whole blood, collected in connection with sensitization to the hapten diphenylcyclopropenone (DPC). These receptors came from a woman between 35 and 50 years old with alopecia areata. Some clones in this sample may be carry-over from other donors' samples.

To note about this clonotype: A much larger clone sits a single nucleotide away, making a read error possible. The chain carries TRBV28 and TRBJ2-5, with unresolved D. The V gene's germline CDR1 is MDHEN and CDR2 SYDVKM. CDR3 length: 13 residues. The CDR3 loop reads CASSSPWQETQCF. In DNA form, the CDR3 reads TGTGCCAGCAGTTCCCCCTGGCAAGAGACCCAGTGCTTC.

A note on this clonotype: A much larger clone sits a single nucleotide away, making a read error possible. V is TRBV2 and J is TRBJ2-7; 8 nucleotides line up with TRBD1. Trimming cost V 8 bases and J 3 bases; bases outside gene matches: 6. The CDR3 sequence is 13 residues long. The germline CDR1 and CDR2 sequences are SNHLY and FYNNEI. The DNA for the CDR3 is TGTGCCAGCGGGACAGGAATGTACTACGAGCAGTACTTC. It codes for CASGTGMYYEQYF.

This clonotype occurred many times. The chain recombines TRBV27 with TRBJ1-6; TRBD1 might be the D (6 bases). The CDR3 runs 14 residues. V dropped 3 bases and J dropped 5 bases, with 8 bases sitting between them. Germline-derived CDR1 and CDR2 are MNHEY and SMNVEV (reference sequence). This chain's CDR3 is CASSFGGNNSPLHF. The CDR3, as DNA: TGTGCCAGCAGTTTCGGGGGCAATAATTCACCCCTCCACTTT.

This clonotype was counted ten times or more. The genes are TRBV24-1 and TRBJ2-3; tentative D call: TRBD1 (7 bases). The V gene's germline CDR1 is KGHDR and CDR2 SFDVKD. V was shortened by 5 bases and J by 5 bases, with 16 bases between the two germline ends. This CDR3 region has 15 residues. Written as DNA, the CDR3 is TGTGCCACCAGTGGTCGACAGGGCGGGGTAGATACGCAGTATTTT. This sequence encodes CATSGRQGGVDTQYF.

This clonotype was seen many times. The chain employs TRBV11-2 and TRBJ2-1, with D possibly being TRBD1 or TRBD2 (5 bases each). V lost 5 bases and J 10 bases, leaving 18 bases between the germline ends. Looked up from germline, CDR1 is SGHAT and CDR2 is FQNNGV. The CDR3 spans 14 residues. The CDR3 region has the DNA TGTGCCAGCAGCCCGTCGGACACCCCGGGGGAGCAGTTCTTC. It yields the protein CASSPSDTPGEQFF. Looking up the rest from reference TRBV11-2 and TRBJ2-1 gives the full variable domain: EAGVAQSPRYKIIEKRQSVAFWCNPISGHATLYWYQQILGQGPKLLIQFQNNGVVDDSQLPKDRFSAERLKGVDSTLKIQPAKLEDSAVYLCASSPSDTPGEQFFGPGTRLTVL.

At least ten counts were recorded for this clonotype. The gene calls are TRBV7-3 and TRBJ1-1; 7 bases align to TRBD1. This CDR3 is 13 amino acids long. The V segment lost 5 bases and the J segment 3 bases; nucleotides outside the gene matches: 3. In germline, CDR1 is SGHTA, CDR2 FQGTGA. The CDR3 loop reads CASSIQGDTEAFF. CDR3 bases: TGTGCCAGCAGCATTCAGGGGGACACTGAAGCTTTCTTT.

Many counts were recorded for this clonotype. The J gene is TRBJ2-3, the V gene TRBV5-4; unclear D gene. This CDR3 has 12 residues. Trimming took off 2 bases at V and 6 bases at J, with 7 bases between the two ends. The germline gives CDR1 SGHNT, CDR2 YYREEE (reference sequence). This CDR3 reads CASSFLVDTQYF. The CDR3 coding sequence is TGTGCCAGCAGCTTTCTCGTTGATACGCAGTATTTT.

The rearrangement links TRBV12-3 or TRBV12-4 to TRBJ2-5; possible D gene TRBD2, 6 bases. V lost 1 base and J lost 4, with 22 bases in between. The CDR3 has 18 amino acids. For the CDR3, the DNA is TGTGCCAGCAGTTTAGGGGCCCCCTCGGCGGGGCAGCGAGAGACCCAGTACTTC. Its translation is CASSLGAPSAGQRETQYF.

In regard to this clonotype: A much larger clone sits a single nucleotide away, making a read error possible. The gene calls are TRBV11-2 and TRBJ2-1; D gene uncertain. The CDR3 has 15 residues. Looked up from germline, CDR1 is SGHAT and CDR2 is FQNNGV. Between the trimmed V and J ends, which lost 1 base and 0 bases, there was a span of 7 bases. For the CDR3, the DNA is TGTGCCAGCAGCTTAGGGATGAGCTCCTACAATGAGCAGTTCTTC. Protein product: CASSLGMSSYNEQFF.

This clonotype showed up many times. CDR3 sequence: CAVGDRAGEQYF. CDR3 in DNA: TGTGCCGTAGGGGACAGGGCTGGCGAGCAGTACTTC. The rearrangement links TRBV6-2 or TRBV6-3 to TRBJ2-7; 9 positions match TRBD1. J lost 6 bases, V lost 11 bases, and 8 bases had no gene match. The CDR3 is made up of 12 amino acids. Per the germline V gene, CDR1 is MNHEY and CDR2 is SVGEGT.

In its sample, this clonotype was seen many times. The gene calls are TRBV9 and TRBJ1-6; the D is unclear. CDR1 and CDR2 (germline): SGDLS, YYNGEE. Trimming shortened V by 1 base and J by 5 bases, and 10 bases separated the two germline ends. The CDR3 has 15 amino acids. In DNA, the CDR3 is TGTGCCAGCAGCGTAACGGGATCAGATAATTCACCCCTCCACTTT. Translated: CASSVTGSDNSPLHF.

This clonotype was observed many times. DNA of the CDR3: TGTGCCAGCAGCCAACAGGCCTCCATGAACACTGAAGCTTTCTTT. Its translation: CASSQQASMNTEAFF. The gene calls are TRBV7-2 and TRBJ1-1, with TRBD1 as a possible D gene (5 bases). Trimming removed 5 bases at V and 0 bases at J, with 13 bases between. Germline V CDR1 and CDR2: SGHTA, FQGNSA. The CDR3 contains 15 residues. Full variable domain (outside the CDR3, taken from reference TRBV7-2 and TRBJ1-1): GAGVSQSPSNKVTEKGKDVELRCDPISGHTALYWYRQSLGQGLEFLIYFQGNSAPDKSGLPSDRFSAERTGGSVSTLTIQRTQQEDSAVYLCASSQQASMNTEAFFGQGTRLTVV.

This clonotype has just a few counts. V gene TRBV7-2 combines with J gene TRBJ1-5; the D is unclear. Germline V gene sequence: CDR1 SGHTA, CDR2 FQGNSA. Trimming took 1 base from V and 3 from J, leaving 10 bases between them. CDR3 length equals 15 residues. The CDR3 region is CASSLGGTINQPQHF. Written as DNA, the CDR3 is TGTGCCAGCAGCTTAGGAGGCACAATCAATCAGCCCCAGCATTTT.

This clonotype occurred many times. V is TRBV6-1 and J is TRBJ2-2, with TRBD2 matching over 9 bases. This CDR3 has 16 amino acids. Trimming at V came to 7 bases and at J to 3 bases, leaving 9 bases not matched to a gene. Per germline, CDR1 MNHNS and CDR2 SASEGT. CDR3 in DNA: TGTGCCAGCAAGTGGCGGGGGGGCCGGGACACCGGGGAGCTGTTTTTT. Amino acid sequence: CASKWRGGRDTGELFF.

This clonotype was observed at least ten times. This chain joins TRBV9 and TRBJ2-4, with D tentatively TRBD2 (6 bases). Between the trimmed V and J ends, which lost 4 bases and 6 bases, there was a span of 23 bases. This CDR3 spans 17 amino acids. Germline V CDR1 and CDR2: SGDLS, YYNGEE. CDR3 DNA: TGTGCCAGCAGCCGGGGGACTTCTTTCGTGGTGGGAAACATTCAGTACTTC. This sequence encodes CASSRGTSFVVGNIQYF. Based on the CDR3 plus reference TRBV9 and TRBJ2-4, the full variable domain is DSGVTQTPKHLITATGQRVTLRCSPRSGDLSVYWYQQSLDQGLQFLIQYYNGEERAKGNILERFSAQQFPDLHSELNLSSLELGDSALYFCASSRGTSFVVGNIQYFGAGTRLSVL.

The CDR3 protein is CASSPGRLAGSTDTQYF. The CDR3 region has the DNA TGTGCCAGCAGCCCCGGAAGACTAGCGGGGAGCACAGATACGCAGTATTTT. This chain joins TRBV7-3 and TRBJ2-3; TRBD2 matches 11 bases. The CDR3 extends over 17 amino acids. The germline CDR1 and CDR2 sequences are SGHTA and FQGTGA. The V gene end was trimmed by 5 bases and the J gene end by 0 bases; junction bases not matched to a gene: 7.

In this sample, this clonotype turned up many times. The genes are TRBV6-2 or TRBV6-3 and TRBJ2-1, with 7 nucleotides matching TRBD2. CDR1 is MNHEY, CDR2 SVGEGT, per germline. The CDR3 sequence is 13 residues long. V shed 6 bases and J 8 bases; nucleotides not matched to a gene: 7. CDR3 in amino acids: CASRRQGGDEQFF. CDR3 sequence (DNA): TGTGCCAGCAGGCGCCAGGGAGGGGATGAGCAGTTCTTC.

V is TRBV7-2 and J is TRBJ2-1; no clear D. The CDR3 spans 12 residues. CDR1 and CDR2 (germline): SGHTA, FQGNSA. Deletions cut 5 bases from V and 9 bases from J, with 11 bases between. Here the CDR3 reads CASSPTAREQFF. The CDR3 nucleotides read TGTGCCAGCAGCCCCACGGCCCGTGAGCAGTTCTTC. Full variable domain (remainder filled in from reference TRBV7-2 and TRBJ2-1): GAGVSQSPSNKVTEKGKDVELRCDPISGHTALYWYRQSLGQGLEFLIYFQGNSAPDKSGLPSDRFSAERTGGSVSTLTIQRTQQEDSAVYLCASSPTAREQFFGPGTRLTVL.

The chain has TRBV10-3 and TRBJ1-2, with 12 nucleotides matching TRBD1. J gave up 2 bases and V 9 bases, and 4 bases lay outside the gene matches. The V gene's germline CDR1 is ENHRY and CDR2 SYGVKD. CDR3 size: 14 residues. The DNA of the CDR3 is TGTGCCATGGGACAGGGGGCCGCCAACTATGGCTACACCTTC. Translation: CAMGQGAANYGYTF.

This clonotype was recorded many times. The rearrangement uses TRBV19 and TRBJ1-5; 8 positions agree with TRBD1. Germline lookup yields CDR1 LNHDA and CDR2 SQIVND (reference sequence). The CDR3 covers 13 residues. V was pared by 6 bases and J by 6 bases, with 4 bases of the junction left unmatched. CDR3 sequence reads: CASRDREGQPQHF. CDR3 bases: TGTGCCAGTAGGGACAGGGAAGGTCAGCCCCAGCATTTT.